This T cell receptor (beta chain) was profiled in a study of T cell responses to AZD1222 COVID-19 vaccine. CDR1 is LNHDA, CDR2 SQIVND, per germline (reference sequence). The CDR3 runs to 15 residues. V gave up 8 bases and J gave up 0 bases, with 13 bases separating them. The repertoire was sequenced with immunoSEQ multiplex PCR; TCRdb's copy has only in-frame clones and lacks some. The sample contains 95,000 to 150,000 clones, around nine tenths of which appear only once. As for this clone: Its target is unknown.

Study outcomes and limitations: In a largely white British group with more females than males, clonal diversity was possibly underestimated.

This chain uses TRBV19 with TRBJ2-2; D is undetermined. The material sequenced was peripheral blood, taken 28 days after the second dose of the MenACWY control vaccine. The TCR sequence derives from an adult who received the MenACWY meningococcal vaccine as a control. CDR3 sequence reads: CASSPQDTNTGELFF. For the CDR3, the DNA is TGTGCCAGTTCCCCCCAGGATACGAACACCGGGGAGCTGTTTTTT. Looking up the rest from reference TRBV19 and TRBJ2-2 gives the full variable domain: DGGITQSPKYLFRKEGQNVTLSCEQNLNHDAMYWYRQDPGQGLRLIYYSQIVNDFQKGDIAEGYSVSREKKESFPLTVTSAQKNPTAFYLCASSPQDTNTGELFFGEGSRLTVL.